This T cell receptor (beta chain) originates from a study of blood T cell repertoires in COVID-19. Study-wide background: Sources were T cells, B-cell-depleted T cells, or PBMCs; the material itself was cDNA or gDNA.

Original data processing: Counts of nucleated cells, estimated from reference gene primer amplification, were obtained. Sequenced by immunoSEQ multiplex PCR; TCRdb stores in-frame clones only, minus some. V and J calls and clone size are as listed in that table; D and trimming were resolved from the DNA. The sample gives around 26,000 clones, 82% of which show up once; about 8.6% is in the top ten. This CDR3 contains 16 residues. CDR1 SGHRS and CDR2 YFSETQ come from the germline V gene. Trimming took off 0 bases at V and 10 bases at J, with 22 bases between the two ends. This TCR was recovered from a human donor in a cohort sampled during active COVID-19. The chain links TRBV5-1 to TRBJ1-2; D is ambiguous. Sequenced: peripheral blood. The CDR3, as DNA: TGCGCCAGCAGCTTGGTTGATGGTGGCCCAAAGAATCACTACACCTTC. It codes for CASSLVDGGPKNHYTF.